Following are 29 T cell receptor beta chains from one sample sequenced in a study of beta chain features in type 1 diabetes. Their antigens are not known. Expressed TCRB transcripts were sequenced because the isolated RNA had all been reverse transcribed beforehand. Repertoires were generated with immunoSEQ multiplex PCR, while TCRdb's copy carries only in-frame clones and drops some. The profile shows hundreds of thousands of clones, about 14% of them singletons. General study points: When Type 1 diabetes patients were examined, their TCRB CDR3s proved moderately but significantly shorter in all four CD4+ subsets.

Input material: naive CD4+ T cells from blood. The receptor set was obtained from a man between 18 and 29 years old with type 1 diabetes.

This chain links TRBV30 with TRBJ2-5, with TRBD1 matching 10 bases. The V gene's germline CDR1 is GTSNPN and CDR2 SVGIG (reference sequence). The CDR3 contains 13 residues. This chain's CDR3 is CAYQTGGPETQYF. As DNA, the CDR3 is TGTGCTTACCAGACAGGGGGCCCAGAGACCCAGTACTTC.

This clone turned up a few times. V usage is TRBV2 and J usage is TRBJ2-1, with TRBD1 matching 10 bases. J was trimmed by 10 bases and V by 6 bases; bases with no gene match: 6. Germline lookup yields CDR1 SNHLY and CDR2 FYNNEI. The CDR3 runs to 13 residues. DNA for the CDR3: TGTGCCAGCAGCGTGGGACAGGGGAACGAGCAGTTCTTC. Protein: CASSVGQGNEQFF.

The gene calls are TRBV5-1 and TRBJ1-2; D is ambiguous. This CDR3 contains 14 residues. Germline V gene lookup returns CDR1 SGHRS and CDR2 YFSETQ. V was pared by 0 bases and J by 4 bases, with 10 bases between. CDR3 protein: CASSLDSGPYGYTF. CDR3 DNA: TGCGCCAGCAGCTTGGACTCTGGCCCCTATGGCTACACCTTC.

The chain is built from TRBV18 and TRBJ2-7, with D perhaps matching TRBD2 (6 bases). The CDR3 is 14 residues long. From germline, CDR1 is KGHSH and CDR2 LQKENI. V shed 2 bases and J shed 7 bases, with 15 bases lying between them. CDR3 loop: CASSPGGGNMEQYF. In DNA form, the CDR3 reads TGTGCCAGCTCACCAGGGGGAGGTAACATGGAGCAGTACTTC.

Of note for this clone: Other DNA sequences from this sample encode an identical CDR3 as well. The chain links TRBV29-1 to TRBJ1-5; unclear D gene. Trimming took 4 bases from V and 0 from J, leaving 7 bases between them. This CDR3 has 13 amino acids. CDR1 and CDR2 (germline): SQVTM, ANQGSEA. CDR3: CSVAGNSNQPQHF. CDR3 coding DNA: TGCAGCGTTGCTGGGAATAGCAATCAGCCCCAGCATTTT.

The chain joins TRBV2 to TRBJ1-4; D unresolved. The CDR3 contains 16 residues. In germline, CDR1 is SNHLY, CDR2 FYNNEI. The V end lost 6 bases, the J end lost 0 bases, and 14 bases lay between the germline ends. DNA of the CDR3: TGTGCCAGCAGCGCCGCCTATTCCACAACTAATGAAAAACTGTTTTTT. The encoded protein is CASSAAYSTTNEKLFF. The full variable domain, completed using reference TRBV2 and TRBJ1-4, is EPEVTQTPSHQVTQMGQEVILRCVPISNHLYFYWYRQILGQKVEFLVSFYNNEISEKSEIFDDQFSVERPDGSNFTLKIRSTKLEDSAMYFCASSAAYSTTNEKLFFGSGTQLSVL.

This clone was found a few times. The genes are TRBV30 and TRBJ1-6; D not certain. V lost 0 bases and J lost 9, with 9 bases in between. The CDR3 loop spans 13 amino acids. Germline loops: CDR1 GTSNPN, CDR2 SVGIG (reference sequence). The CDR3 DNA sequence: TGTGCCTGGAGTGTACAAGCGGGTTCACCCCTCCACTTT. Its protein is CAWSVQAGSPLHF.

The CDR3 DNA sequence: TGTGCCAGCTCACCAACTCAGGGCTGGGGCACAGATACGCAGTATTTT. It encodes CASSPTQGWGTDTQYF. The chain couples TRBV18 to TRBJ2-3; tentatively, D is TRBD1 (5 bases). Germline CDR1 is KGHSH and CDR2 is LQKENI. Trimming stripped 2 bases from V and 1 base from J, with 13 bases between. This CDR3 contains 16 residues.

J is TRBJ2-1 and V is TRBV7-6; TRBD2 is a possible D gene (6 bases). Looked up from germline, CDR1 is SGHVS and CDR2 is FNYEAQ. Trimming pared 5 bases from V and 5 bases from J, leaving 16 bases between. The CDR3 contains 15 residues. The CDR3 reads CASSKVPGRDNEQFF. DNA of the CDR3: TGTGCCAGCAGCAAAGTCCCCGGGAGAGACAATGAGCAGTTCTTC.

The chain combines TRBV11-2 with TRBJ1-2; 8 bases are a match to TRBD1. J lost 4 bases, V lost 4 bases, and 8 bases had no gene match. Germline V gene sequence: CDR1 SGHAT, CDR2 FQNNGV. The CDR3 is 15 residues long. As DNA, the CDR3 is TGTGCCAGCAGCTCACAGGGGGTACGCGGCTATGGCTACACCTTC. This encodes CASSSQGVRGYGYTF.

This clone has a handful of counts. The V gene is TRBV30, the J gene TRBJ2-7; a possible D gene is TRBD2 (6 bases). This CDR3 spans 15 amino acids. From germline, CDR1 is GTSNPN and CDR2 SVGIG (reference sequence). The V end was cut by 2 bases, the J end by 3 bases, with 17 bases between. The CDR3: CAWSYQTRGVYEQYF. In DNA form, the CDR3 reads TGTGCCTGGAGTTATCAGACTAGAGGTGTCTACGAGCAGTACTTC.

This clone was observed a few times. The same CDR3 also results from other DNA sequences found in this sample. The CDR3 coding sequence is TGCGCCAGCAGCTTGGCAGGATCCCAAGAGACCCAGTACTTC. As protein: CASSLAGSQETQYF. The V and J genes are TRBV5-1 and TRBJ2-5; no definite D call. The CDR3 is made up of 14 amino acids. Germline V gene lookup returns CDR1 SGHRS and CDR2 YFSETQ. The V end was cut by 0 bases, the J end by 1 base, with 7 bases between.

A few counts support this clone. The J gene is TRBJ2-5, the V gene TRBV30, with D perhaps matching TRBD1 (6 bases). This CDR3 spans 13 amino acids. V was pared by 4 bases and J by 2 bases, with 11 bases between. The germline V gene has CDR1 GTSNPN and CDR2 SVGIG (reference sequence). CDR3 region: CAWTGEGQETQYF. As DNA, the CDR3 is TGTGCCTGGACAGGGGAAGGTCAAGAGACCCAGTACTTC.

The CDR3 DNA sequence: TGTGCCAGCAGTCCTGCGGAAACCTACGAGCAGTACTTC. Amino acid sequence: CASSPAETYEQYF. The chain has TRBV28 and TRBJ2-7; D unresolved. This CDR3 comprises 13 residues. V was clipped by 5 bases and J by 2 bases, with 10 bases between them. Germline V lookup: CDR1 MDHEN, CDR2 SYDVKM.

The table lists this clone with a few counts. The chain couples TRBV30 to TRBJ1-1; 7 bases are shared with TRBD1. After removal of 2 bases from V and 8 bases from J, the junction contained 11 bases not matched to a gene. Germline V gene data show CDR1 as GTSNPN and CDR2 as SVGIG (reference sequence). CDR3 length: 14 residues. The CDR3 reads CAWSWGQSASEAFF. CDR3 in DNA: TGTGCCTGGAGTTGGGGACAGTCCGCATCCGAAGCTTTCTTT.

CDR3 sequence: CATSRVAAGQSGNTIYF. CDR3 bases: TGTGCCACCAGCAGAGTTGCAGCAGGGCAATCTGGAAACACCATATATTTT. The rearrangement joins TRBV15 to TRBJ1-3; perhaps TRBD1 as D (5 bases). CDR1 LNHNV and CDR2 YYDKDF come from the germline V gene (reference sequence). The CDR3 length is 17 residues. Between the trimmed V and J ends, which lost 1 base and 1 base, there was a span of 14 bases.

This chain connects TRBV30 to TRBJ2-5; 9 bases map to TRBD2. CDR1 is GTSNPN, CDR2 SVGIG, per germline (reference sequence). Germline trimming cut 3 bases from V and 5 bases from J; bases unmatched to any gene: 4. CDR3 length: 13 amino acids. The CDR3 sequence is CAWRVAGAETQYF. DNA of the CDR3: TGTGCCTGGAGGGTAGCGGGAGCGGAGACCCAGTACTTC.

In this sample, this clone turned up a few times. The genes are TRBV28 and TRBJ1-2; 8 nucleotides agree with TRBD1. CDR1 MDHEN and CDR2 SYDVKM come from the germline V gene. V shed 2 bases and J 7 bases; nucleotides not matched to a gene: 6. CDR3 size: 14 residues. This CDR3 reads CASSLVGQGGGYTF. The CDR3 coding sequence is TGTGCCAGCAGTTTAGTTGGACAGGGAGGTGGCTACACCTTC.

Only a few counts were recorded for this clone. The gene calls are TRBV5-6 and TRBJ2-7; TRBD1 is a possible D gene (5 bases). Germline loops: CDR1 SGHDT, CDR2 YYEEEE. Trimming left V 1 base short and J 3 bases short, with 11 bases between. This CDR3 comprises 14 residues. The CDR3, as DNA: TGTGCCAGCAGCTTGAAACAGGAATACTACGAGCAGTACTTC. It is translated as CASSLKQEYYEQYF.

This clone occurred a few times. The CDR3 spells CASRRSGSTDTQYF. The CDR3 nucleotides are TGTGCCAGCAGGCGTAGCGGGAGCACAGATACGCAGTATTTT. This chain links TRBV2 with TRBJ2-3, with 7 bases lining up with TRBD2. Germline-derived CDR1 and CDR2 are SNHLY and FYNNEI. This CDR3 has 14 residues. J was trimmed by 0 bases and V by 6 bases; bases with no gene match: 3.

The genes are TRBV5-1 and TRBJ2-7; possible D gene TRBD1, 6 bases. Trimming stripped 3 bases from V and 1 base from J, with 8 bases between. Germline CDR1 and CDR2: SGHRS and YFSETQ. The CDR3 has 13 amino acids. The CDR3 nucleotides read TGCGCCAGCAGCTCCGACAGGTCCTACGAGCAGTACTTC. It is translated as CASSSDRSYEQYF.

The chain joins TRBV7-8 to TRBJ1-6; weak D call: TRBD1 (6 bases). This CDR3 spans 16 amino acids. Per the germline V gene, CDR1 is SGHVS and CDR2 is FQNEAQ. Trimming took 7 bases from V and 7 from J, leaving 20 bases between them. CDR3: CASTVLGGAVNSPLHF. For the CDR3, the DNA is TGTGCCAGCACAGTGCTAGGGGGGGCCGTCAATTCACCCCTCCACTTT.

The J gene is TRBJ1-5, the V gene TRBV7-2, with D uncertain. The CDR3 extends over 14 amino acids. Per germline, CDR1 SGHTA and CDR2 FQGNSA. Trimming shortened V by 1 base and J by 5 bases, and 9 bases separated the two germline ends. In DNA form, the CDR3 reads TGTGCCAGCAGCTTAGGGGGAACGGATCAGCCCCAGCATTTT. Translating gives CASSLGGTDQPQHF.

V and J are TRBV30 and TRBJ1-5; D is ambiguous. The V and J ends lost 2 bases and 7 bases respectively, with 12 bases between them. Germline-derived CDR1 and CDR2 are GTSNPN and SVGIG (reference sequence). The CDR3 has 13 amino acids. The CDR3 region is CAWSLLLGQPQHF. In nucleotides, the CDR3 is TGTGCCTGGAGTCTTCTCCTTGGGCAGCCCCAGCATTTT. The whole variable domain, filled in from reference TRBV30 and TRBJ1-5, reads SQTIHQWPATLVQPVGSPLSLECTVEGTSNPNLYWYRQAAGRGLQLLFYSVGIGQISSEVPQNLSASRPQDRQFILSSKKLLLSDSGFYLCAWSLLLGQPQHFGDGTRLSIL.

This clone was detected a few times. The chain links TRBV11-2 to TRBJ2-1, with unresolved D. This CDR3 has 14 amino acids. Germline assignment: CDR1 SGHAT and CDR2 FQNNGV. Trimming shortened V by 6 bases and J by 4 bases, and 13 bases separated the two germline ends. CDR3 residues: CASSSLTRYNEQFF. The CDR3 DNA follows: TGTGCCAGCAGTTCACTAACCAGGTACAATGAGCAGTTCTTC.

This chain uses TRBV7-2 with TRBJ2-7, with 9 bases matching TRBD1. The length of the CDR3 is 15 residues. Trimming cost V 0 bases and J 4 bases; bases outside gene matches: 4. CDR1 and CDR2 (germline): SGHTA, FQGNSA. The CDR3, as DNA: TGTGCCAGCAGCTTAGCGGGACAGGGAGGATACGAGCAGTACTTC. Translating it yields CASSLAGQGGYEQYF.

The V and J genes are TRBV4-2 and TRBJ2-7; D is perhaps TRBD2 (6 bases). Trimming removed 1 base at V and 2 bases at J, with 15 bases between. Per germline, CDR1 LGHNA and CDR2 YNFKEQ. The length of the CDR3 is 16 residues. CDR3: CASSQGKGTLTYEQYF. The CDR3 nucleotides are TGTGCCAGCAGCCAAGGGAAGGGGACTCTGACCTACGAGCAGTACTTC.

This chain uses TRBV7-2 with TRBJ2-7; D remains unclear. The V gene's germline CDR1 is SGHTA and CDR2 FQGNSA. The CDR3 sequence is 12 residues long. Trimming took off 5 bases at V and 0 bases at J, with 5 bases between the two ends. The CDR3 sequence: CASSLISYEQYF. CDR3 coding DNA: TGTGCCAGCAGCCTAATCTCCTACGAGCAGTACTTC.

This clone has more than one count but fewer than ten. This CDR3 is also generated by other DNA sequences in the sample. The V gene is TRBV30, the J gene TRBJ2-2; maybe TRBD1 (6 bases). V was clipped by 2 bases and J by 1 base, with 8 bases between them. The CDR3 contains 14 residues. Germline V lookup: CDR1 GTSNPN, CDR2 SVGIG (reference sequence). This CDR3 is CAWSRTVNTGELFF. The CDR3 DNA is TGTGCCTGGAGTAGGACAGTGAACACCGGGGAGCTGTTTTTT.